This TCR beta chain is drawn from a study of cytomegalovirus exposure and HLA in healthy donors. Study-level points and caveats: Overall, around 150 TCR beta chains were annotated as cytomegalovirus-associated. It was reported that the classifier diagnosed cytomegalovirus status with high specificity and sensitivity in both the original and validation cohorts.

V lost 2 bases, J lost 3 bases, and 16 bases lay in between. Germline-derived CDR1 and CDR2 are MNHEY and SMNVEV (reference sequence). This CDR3 region has 16 residues. Concerning this clone: Its antigen is undetermined.

Profiling relied on immunoSEQ multiplex PCR, and the TCRdb table lists in-frame clones only, not all of them. The data show 150,000 to 200,000 clones, 80% to 90% seen once. This receptor was obtained from a woman under 30 in good health and CMV-seronegative. The genes are TRBV27 and TRBJ1-2; a possible D gene is TRBD1 (6 bases). Specimen: PBMCs. CDR3 DNA: TGTGCCAGCAGTTTACAACCCGGACCAGGGGACTATGGCTACACCTTC. This encodes CASSLQPGPGDYGYTF.